This is a list of T cell receptor beta chains from one sample in a study of graft-versus-host responses after intestinal transplantation. These TCRs are of unknown antigen specificity. TCRdb keeps only in-frame clones here, not all; method: immunoSEQ multiplex PCR. The sample contains under 130,000 clones, more than 85% of which appear only once. Specimen: unstimulated CD8+ T cells sorted from spleen or lymph node cells, collected before intestinal transplant. The source is a human donor who received an intestinal transplant. Each CDR3 is given with its conserved first and last residue. The D gene is left open where the match is weak.

j_gene: TRBJ2-7; v_gene: TRBV6-1; d_gene: TRBD1; CDR3nt: TGTGCCAGCAGTCCTCGACAGGGGAGGTACGAGCAGTACTTC; CDR3aa: CASSPRQGRYEQYF
j_gene: TRBJ2-3; v_gene: TRBV7-6; d_gene: -; CDR3nt: TGTGCCAGCAGCGAGAGGGTGGGGTCTGATACGCAGTATTTT; CDR3aa: CASSERVGSDTQYF
j_gene: TRBJ2-7; v_gene: TRBV5-6; d_gene: -; CDR3nt: TGTGCCAGCAGCTTGGCCGGCTCCTACGAGCAGTACTTC; CDR3aa: CASSLAGSYEQYF
j_gene: TRBJ2-5; v_gene: TRBV19; d_gene: -; CDR3nt: TGTGCCAGTAGTCCACACCTGACGACCCAAGAGACCCAGTACTTC; CDR3aa: CASSPHLTTQETQYF
j_gene: TRBJ2-1; v_gene: TRBV10-1; d_gene: TRBD2; CDR3nt: TGCGCCAGCAGTGAGTCCTTTACTAGCGGGCTTCTAACAAAAGAGCAGTTCTTC; CDR3aa: CASSESFTSGLLTKEQFF
j_gene: TRBJ2-1; v_gene: TRBV4-1; d_gene: -; CDR3nt: TGCGCCAGCAGCCAAGTTTCCGGGATAGATGAGCAGTTCTTC; CDR3aa: CASSQVSGIDEQFF
j_gene: TRBJ2-7; v_gene: TRBV7-6; d_gene: -; CDR3nt: TGTGCCAGCAGCTTAGCGGACGGCTCCTACGAGCAGTACTTC; CDR3aa: CASSLADGSYEQYF
j_gene: TRBJ2-1; v_gene: TRBV13; d_gene: -; CDR3nt: TGTGCCAGCAGCTTAGGCGTAAGGGCTGTCTCCTACAATGAGCAGTTCTTC; CDR3aa: CASSLGVRAVSYNEQFF
j_gene: TRBJ1-5; v_gene: TRBV4-1; d_gene: -; CDR3nt: TGCGCCAGCAGCCAAGGGGTGGGTCAGCCCCAGCATTTT; CDR3aa: CASSQGVGQPQHF
j_gene: TRBJ2-6; v_gene: TRBV7-9; d_gene: -; CDR3nt: TGTGCCAGCAGCCACGACTTCCGCGGCTCTGGGGCCAACGTCCTGACTTTC; CDR3aa: CASSHDFRGSGANVLTF
j_gene: TRBJ1-5; v_gene: TRBV6-1; d_gene: -; CDR3nt: TGTGCCAGCAGTGAAGCCGGGCTTCAGCCCCAGCATTTT; CDR3aa: CASSEAGLQPQHF
j_gene: TRBJ2-3; v_gene: TRBV2; d_gene: TRBD2; CDR3nt: TGTGCCAGCCGGCCGGGACTAGAGGTAGTAGATACGCAGTATTTT; CDR3aa: CASRPGLEVVDTQYF